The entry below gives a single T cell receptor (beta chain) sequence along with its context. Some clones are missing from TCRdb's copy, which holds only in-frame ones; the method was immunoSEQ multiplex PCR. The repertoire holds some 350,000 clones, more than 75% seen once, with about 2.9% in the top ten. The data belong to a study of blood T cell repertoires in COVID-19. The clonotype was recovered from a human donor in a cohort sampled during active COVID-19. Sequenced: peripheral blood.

Here the CDR3 reads CATSRASGIRSEKLFF. In nucleotides, the CDR3 is TGTGCCACCAGCAGAGCTTCAGGGATTCGGAGTGAAAAACTGTTTTTT. This chain connects TRBV15 to TRBJ1-4, with D possibly being TRBD1 (5 bases). V was pared by 1 base and J by 7 bases, with 16 bases between. The germline V gene encodes CDR1 LNHNV and CDR2 YYDKDF (reference sequence). There are 16 residues in the CDR3.